The 20 T cell receptor beta chains presented below share a single source sample, sequenced in a study of control samples from healthy donors and cancer patients. Sequenced by immunoSEQ multiplex PCR; TCRdb stores in-frame clones only, minus some. The sample has hundreds of thousands of clones, approximately 90% seen once. The sequenced sample consisted of PBMCs. All receptors come from a man aged 35-49 years with head and neck cancer.

The J gene is TRBJ1-6, the V gene TRBV27; D is unclear. The V end was cut by 7 bases, the J end by 8 bases, with 18 bases between. There are 15 residues in the CDR3. The germline V gene encodes CDR1 MNHEY and CDR2 SMNVEV (reference sequence). The CDR3 sequence: CASTSETGLDSPLHF. The CDR3 DNA sequence: TGTGCCAGCACTTCCGAGACTGGACTTGATTCACCCCTCCACTTT.

This chain links TRBV2 with TRBJ2-7; D is unclear. V lost 3 bases and J lost 7, with 19 bases in between. The CDR3 runs 15 residues. Germline CDR1 is SNHLY and CDR2 is FYNNEI. CDR3 nucleotides: TGTGCCAGCAGTGACGCCCGAACGCAAATTGAGGAGCAGTACTTC. This translates into CASSDARTQIEEQYF.

This CDR3 is CASSSSLNTEAFF. CDR3 DNA sequence: TGTGCCAGTAGTAGTTCCTTGAACACTGAAGCTTTCTTT. The rearrangement links TRBV19 to TRBJ1-1, with unresolved D. Trimming removed 4 bases at V and 0 bases at J, with 6 bases between. The CDR3 is 13 amino acids. Germline V gene sequence: CDR1 LNHDA, CDR2 SQIVND (reference sequence).

The V call is TRBV28, the J call TRBJ2-3, with TRBD2 identical over 12 bases. Losses at the gene ends were 11 bases for V and 2 bases for J; bases not matched to a gene: 8. This CDR3 is 15 amino acids long. Germline CDR1 is MDHEN and CDR2 is SYDVKM. The CDR3 DNA reads as TGTGCCCTAGCGGGGGGGACCGATAACACAGATACGCAGTATTTT. Translating gives CALAGGTDNTDTQYF.

The chain uses TRBV7-9 and TRBJ1-4; perhaps TRBD1 as D (5 bases). In germline, CDR1 is SEHNR, CDR2 FQNEAQ (reference sequence). V dropped 8 bases and J dropped 8 bases, with 18 bases sitting between them. The CDR3 covers 14 residues. Here the CDR3 DNA reads TGTGCCAGCGGCCCGGGACCTTGGGGCGAAAAACTGTTTTTT. Translation: CASGPGPWGEKLFF.

The gene calls are TRBV9 and TRBJ2-1; tentatively, D is TRBD2 (6 bases). This CDR3 is built from 15 residues. V lost 0 bases and J 3 bases, leaving 10 bases between the germline ends. CDR1 and CDR2 from the germline V gene are SGDLS and YYNGEE. The CDR3: CASSVGTSIYNEQFF. Written as DNA, the CDR3 is TGTGCCAGCAGCGTAGGCACTAGCATCTACAATGAGCAGTTCTTC.

This clone was observed a few times. The rearrangement links TRBV12-3 or TRBV12-4 to TRBJ2-2; D is ambiguous. This CDR3 has 12 amino acids. V was clipped by 9 bases and J by 6 bases, with 11 bases between them. The CDR3 nucleotides are TGTGCCAGTACCTGGGCGTCCGGGGAGCTGTTTTTT. It codes for CASTWASGELFF.

V gene TRBV18 combines with J gene TRBJ2-7; 11 bases agree with TRBD1. The length of the CDR3 is 17 residues. Germline CDR1 KGHSH, CDR2 LQKENI. V gave up 2 bases and J gave up 3 bases; unmatched junction bases: 9. CDR3 nucleotides: TGTGCCAGCTCACCATTTTTTGCGGGACAGGGGGACTACGAGCAGTACTTC. Protein: CASSPFFAGQGDYEQYF.

The chain employs TRBV2 and TRBJ1-2, with 9 bases aligning to TRBD1. CDR3 length equals 15 residues. Trimming at V came to 8 bases and at J to 7 bases, leaving 14 bases not matched to a gene. Germline assignment: CDR1 SNHLY and CDR2 FYNNEI. The CDR3 DNA sequence: TGTGCCAGCTCGGCAGTGGGACAGGGTTCGAGTGGCTACACCTTC. Its translation: CASSAVGQGSSGYTF.

This chain connects TRBV11-3 to TRBJ2-1; TRBD2 matches at 10 bases. CDR1 is SGHNT and CDR2 is YENEEA in the germline V gene. V lost 5 bases to trimming and J lost 0 bases; unmatched junction nucleotides: 7. This CDR3 comprises 17 residues. DNA for the CDR3: TGTGCCAGCAGCCCAAGACTAGCGGGTAGCTCCTACAATGAGCAGTTCTTC. Protein sequence: CASSPRLAGSSYNEQFF.

The chain has TRBV3-1 (or the pseudogene TRBV3-2) and TRBJ2-7; tentatively, D is TRBD1 or TRBD2 (5 bases each). Trimming left V 0 bases short and J 8 bases short, with 20 bases between. CDR1 and CDR2 (germline): LGHDT, YNNKEL (reference sequence). The CDR3 has 16 residues. The CDR3 DNA reads as TGTGCCAGCAGCCAAGAAGGAAAGGGACCCACTACGAAGCAGTACTTC. This encodes CASSQEGKGPTTKQYF.

The genes are TRBV30 and TRBJ1-3, with 10 bases matching TRBD1. The ends lost 2 bases at V and 5 bases at J; junction bases unmatched: 3. The CDR3 loop spans 14 amino acids. The germline V gene encodes CDR1 GTSNPN and CDR2 SVGIG (reference sequence). The CDR3 protein is CAWSTTGGRNTIYF. CDR3 bases: TGTGCCTGGAGTACGACAGGGGGCAGAAACACCATATATTTT.

The chain links TRBV2 to TRBJ2-3; D may match TRBD1 or TRBD2 (6 bases each). CDR3 size: 15 residues. Trimming cost V 3 bases and J 5 bases, with 15 bases left between them. Germline CDR1 is SNHLY and CDR2 is FYNNEI. The CDR3 reads CASSEALAGVDTQYF. Here the CDR3 DNA reads TGTGCCAGCAGTGAGGCACTAGCAGGGGTAGATACGCAGTATTTT. Combining the CDR3 with reference TRBV2 and TRBJ2-3 gives the whole variable domain EPEVTQTPSHQVTQMGQEVILRCVPISNHLYFYWYRQILGQKVEFLVSFYNNEISEKSEIFDDQFSVERPDGSNFTLKIRSTKLEDSAMYFCASSEALAGVDTQYFGPGTRLTVL.

This rearrangement joins TRBV7-9 to TRBJ1-1; no firm D call. From germline, CDR1 is SEHNR and CDR2 FQNEAQ (reference sequence). The CDR3 extends over 11 amino acids. Trimming removed 6 bases from V and 4 bases from J, with 6 bases in between. The CDR3 region has the DNA TGTGCCAGCAGGATAGGCACTGAAGCTTTCTTT. Encoded protein: CASRIGTEAFF.

Comments on this clone: At the DNA level, this CDR3 is encoded by other sequences in the same sample as well. The chain links TRBV10-3 to TRBJ2-7; D is unclear. The CDR3 is made up of 13 amino acids. Germline V gene data show CDR1 as ENHRY and CDR2 as SYGVKD. Trimming removed 3 bases at V and 0 bases at J, with 6 bases between. CDR3 loop: CAISEGPSYEQYF. The CDR3 bases are TGTGCCATCAGTGAAGGGCCCTCCTACGAGCAGTACTTC.

The J gene is TRBJ1-2, the V gene TRBV4-3; D not certain. V was cut by 4 bases and J by 3 bases, with 12 bases left in between. Germline CDR1 and CDR2: LGHNA and YSLEER. The CDR3 length is 14 residues. This chain's CDR3 is CASSLRNQDYGYTF. The CDR3 DNA sequence: TGCGCCAGCAGCCTCCGAAACCAGGACTATGGCTACACCTTC.

This chain joins TRBV5-1 and TRBJ2-7; D is possibly TRBD1 (6 bases). The length of the CDR3 is 13 residues. The V end was cut by 2 bases, the J end by 1 base, with 7 bases between. The germline CDR1 and CDR2 sequences are SGHRS and YFSETQ. DNA of the CDR3: TGCGCCAGCAGCTTCGGACAGTCCTACGAGCAGTACTTC. Translated, it gives CASSFGQSYEQYF. Variable domain in full (rest from reference TRBV5-1 and TRBJ2-7): KAGVTQTPRYLIKTRGQQVTLSCSPISGHRSVSWYQQTPGQGLQFLFEYFSETQRNKGNFPGRFSGRQFSNSRSEMNVSTLELGDSALYLCASSFGQSYEQYFGPGTRLTVT.

This chain connects TRBV7-9 to TRBJ1-2; D remains ambiguous. The CDR3 totals 16 residues. The V gene lost 1 base and the J gene lost 0 bases, with 12 bases spanning the gap. The germline gives CDR1 SEHNR, CDR2 FQNEAQ (reference sequence). The CDR3 protein is CASSLGSGTANYGYTF. Here the CDR3 DNA reads TGTGCCAGCAGCTTAGGAAGTGGTACCGCTAACTATGGCTACACCTTC.

The chain is built from TRBV19 and TRBJ2-5; TRBD1 might be the D (6 bases). This CDR3 spans 15 amino acids. Trimming took 9 bases from V and 4 from J, leaving 21 bases between them. Germline CDR1 LNHDA, CDR2 SQIVND (reference sequence). The CDR3 nucleotides are TGTGCCAGCGCTGCAGGGCAGGGGTGGTCAGAGACCCAGTACTTC. It specifies CASAAGQGWSETQYF.

This chain joins TRBV6-6 and TRBJ1-2, with TRBD1 matching 9 bases. The ends lost 5 bases at V and 4 bases at J; junction bases unmatched: 11. Germline V gene lookup returns CDR1 MNHNY and CDR2 SVGAGI (reference sequence). This CDR3 is 16 amino acids long. The CDR3 bases are TGTGCCAGCAGTCCTGGGGGGGACAGGGCCTCCTATGGCTACACCTTC. This sequence encodes CASSPGGDRASYGYTF.